Listed below are T cell receptor beta chains from one sample, sequenced in a study of memory CD4+ T cells and cytomegalovirus serostatus. Sequenced by immunoSEQ multiplex PCR; TCRdb stores in-frame clones only, minus some. The table has 50,000 or so clones, around 74% seen once; the top ten hold less than 1.5%. The sequenced material came from memory CD4+ T cells from blood. The receptor source for this set is an adult in good health and CMV-seropositive. Both conserved end residues are part of each CDR3. A D gene is named only where the DNA matches it firmly. The size entry is marked missing in some rows and otherwise reads once, few, many or a size class.

V,size,D,J,DNA,CDR3
TRBV5-1,-,-,TRBJ1-1,TGCGCCAGCAGCTCCGAGGCGGAGACTGAAGCTTTCTTT,CASSSEAETEAFF
TRBV5-5,-,-,TRBJ1-2,TGTGCCAGCAGCTTGGTGTACGCTTCACGCATATATGGCTACACCTTC,CASSLVYASRIYGYTF
TRBV19,few,-,TRBJ1-6,TGTGCCAGTAGCCGACGGAACAATTCACCCCTCCACTTT,CASSRRNNSPLHF
TRBV18,-,-,TRBJ2-5,TGTGCCAGCTCACCAGGAGGGGGGGAGACCCAGTACTTC,CASSPGGGETQYF
TRBV6-1,-,TRBD1,TRBJ1-5,TGTGCCAGCAGTGATCAGGGGGCTCAGCCCCAGCATTTT,CASSDQGAQPQHF
TRBV5-4,-,-,TRBJ1-1,TGTGCCAGCAGCCCACAGGGCGCGGGGACGACTGAAGCTTTCTTT,CASSPQGAGTTEAFF
TRBV19,-,-,TRBJ2-1,TGTGCCAGTAGTGCCCCCTACAGGGTTAGCAATGAGCAGTTCTTC,CASSAPYRVSNEQFF
TRBV11-3,-,-,TRBJ1-1,TGTGCCAGCAGCTTATCCTTGAACACTGAAGCTTTCTTT,CASSLSLNTEAFF
TRBV4-1,-,TRBD2,TRBJ2-2,TGCGCCAGCAGCCAAGGCGGGGGGGCCGAGGTCGGGGAGCTGTTTTTT,CASSQGGGAEVGELFF
TRBV4-3,-,-,TRBJ2-1,TGCGCCAGCAGCCAAGACCCGGCGGGAAACAATGAGCAGTTCTTC,CASSQDPAGNNEQFF
TRBV9,-,-,TRBJ1-2,TGTGCCAGCAGCGCGTCGTCGGGGCGTGATGGTCTATTTGGCTACACCTTC,CASSASSGRDGLFGYTF
TRBV5-1,few,-,TRBJ2-5,TGCGCCAGCAGCGTGGAACAAGAGACCCAGTACTTC,CASSVEQETQYF
TRBV7-2,few,-,TRBJ2-2,TGTGCCAGCAGCCCCGCGGGGCAGGGCGGGGAGCTGTTTTTT,CASSPAGQGGELFF
TRBV11-3,-,-,TRBJ2-1,TGTGCCAGCAGCTCGGGGTACAATGAGCAGTTCTTC,CASSSGYNEQFF
TRBV11-2,-,-,TRBJ2-5,TGTGCCAGCAGCTTAGAGTTAGAAGAGACCCAGTACTTC,CASSLELEETQYF
TRBV5-1,-,-,TRBJ2-1,TGCGCCAGCAGCCCGGACGTATACGGGGGCCTCCTTAGCTCCTACAATGAGCAGTTCTTC,CASSPDVYGGLLSSYNEQFF
TRBV5-4,once,-,TRBJ1-2,TGTGCCAGCAGCTCACCTCGTGGAGATAACTATGGCTACACCTTC,CASSSPRGDNYGYTF
TRBV5-1,few,-,TRBJ2-7,TGCGCCAGCAGCCCGGTGGGGTCCTACGAGCAGTACTTC,CASSPVGSYEQYF
TRBV15,-,TRBD1,TRBJ1-4,TGTGCCACCAGCATTTCCGGGACAGGGTTTAATGAAAAACTGTTTTTT,CATSISGTGFNEKLFF
TRBV27,once,-,TRBJ2-5,TGTGCCAGCAAAGCATTGGACAGAAACCAAGAGACCCAGTACTTC,CASKALDRNQETQYF
TRBV5-1,few,-,TRBJ2-2,TGCGCCAGCAGCTTGACTGGAGAGTCCACCGGGGAGCTGTTTTTT,CASSLTGESTGELFF
TRBV7-2,-,TRBD1,TRBJ2-3,TGTGCCAGCAGCTTTAACAGGGGACCGCAGTATTTT,CASSFNRGPQYF
TRBV7-9,-,-,TRBJ2-5,TGTGCCAGCAGCCTCATGGGGGGAGAGACCCAGTACTTC,CASSLMGGETQYF
TRBV5-1,-,-,TRBJ1-4,TGCGCCAGCAGGACCGTCCTGGGGGATGAAAAACTGTTTTTT,CASRTVLGDEKLFF
TRBV19,-,-,TRBJ2-7,TGTGCCAGTAGTACAAGCCGGGACGGTGACTACGAGCAGTACTTC,CASSTSRDGDYEQYF
TRBV6-5,-,-,TRBJ2-1,TGTGCCAGCAGTCCTATCGAGGAGGAGGATGAGCAGTTCTTC,CASSPIEEEDEQFF
TRBV7-8,few,-,TRBJ1-2,TGTGCCAGCAGCTTCAACAGTCCCTCCGGCGGCTACACCTTC,CASSFNSPSGGYTF
TRBV25-1,-,-,TRBJ1-1,TGTGCCAGCCGACAAACAGGGATCCCTGAAGCTTTCTTT,CASRQTGIPEAFF
TRBV6-6,-,-,TRBJ1-1,TGTGCCAGCAGAGTCCTTGGGGGGGTCACTGAAGCTTTCTTT,CASRVLGGVTEAFF
TRBV5-1,-,TRBD1,TRBJ2-7,TGCGCCAGCAGCTTATCCGGGACAGGGGTTTACGAGCAGTACTTC,CASSLSGTGVYEQYF
TRBV7-2,-,-,TRBJ1-1,TGTGCCAGCAGCTTAGGTCCCAGGGGATCGACCACTGAAGCTTTCTTT,CASSLGPRGSTTEAFF
TRBV27,once,-,TRBJ1-2,TGTGCCAGCAGTCACGGGGTACGCTATGGCTACACCTTC,CASSHGVRYGYTF
TRBV7-2,-,-,TRBJ2-3,TGTGCCAGCAGCTTCCGGCTAGCCGACACAGATACGCAGTATTTT,CASSFRLADTDTQYF
TRBV11-2,-,-,TRBJ2-7,TGTGCCAGCAGCCCATGGGGGGCGGGCAGCCAGTACTTC,CASSPWGAGSQYF
TRBV6-5,-,TRBD1,TRBJ1-2,TGTGCCAGCAGTCCCGAACAGGGGTATAGAGGCTACACCTTC,CASSPEQGYRGYTF
TRBV9,-,-,TRBJ1-1,TGTGCCAGCAGACGTAAAGGGGTTTACGGTGAAGCTTTCTTT,CASRRKGVYGEAFF
TRBV5-1,few,-,TRBJ2-3,TGCGCCAGCAGCTTGGATTTTGGTACGCAGTATTTT,CASSLDFGTQYF
TRBV5-1,-,TRBD1,TRBJ2-3,TGCGCCAGCGACAGGGGGCAGGGAGATACGCAGTATTTT,CASDRGQGDTQYF
TRBV7-8,-,-,TRBJ2-7,TGTGCCAGCAGCCCACGGGGCGGCAGCTCCTACGAGCAGTACTTC,CASSPRGGSSYEQYF
TRBV14,-,-,TRBJ1-1,TGTGCCAGCAGCCAAGAACGGTTTTTGGAAGCTTTCTTT,CASSQERFLEAFF
TRBV7-2,-,-,TRBJ2-7,TGTGCCAGCAGCGCCGGGAGAGGATACGAGCAGTACTTC,CASSAGRGYEQYF
TRBV5-1,-,-,TRBJ2-5,TGCGCCAGCAGCCTGACCTTGGACGAGACCCAGTACTTC,CASSLTLDETQYF
TRBV7-2,-,TRBD1,TRBJ2-7,TGTGCCAGCAGCCCTAAAGGGACAGGGGGCTCGTACGAGCAGTACTTC,CASSPKGTGGSYEQYF
TRBV5-8,-,-,TRBJ1-6,TGTGCCAGCACCCCCCGGATTCTCAATTCACCCCTCCACTTT,CASTPRILNSPLHF
TRBV19,-,-,TRBJ1-2,TGTGCCAGTAGTATAGTGGACATTAACTATGGCTACACCTTC,CASSIVDINYGYTF
TRBV5-1,once,-,TRBJ1-5,TGCGCCAGCAGCTTGATCGGCAGGGTAGCCCCCTACGCCACGCCCCAGCATTTT,CASSLIGRVAPYATPQHF
TRBV11-2,-,-,TRBJ1-5,TGTGCCAGCAGTCGGTTCGGGGGCGGCAATCAGCCCCAGCATTTT,CASSRFGGGNQPQHF
TRBV7-9,-,-,TRBJ1-1,TGTGCCAGCAGTGCTAGGGGAACTGGGGACACTGAAGCTTTCTTT,CASSARGTGDTEAFF
TRBV6-1,-,TRBD1,TRBJ1-6,TGTGCCAGCAGTGAGGTCACCTGGGGACAGGGTGATAATTCACCCCTCCACTTT,CASSEVTWGQGDNSPLHF
TRBV4-1,-,TRBD1,TRBJ2-3,TGCGCCAGCAGCCGAATACAGGGACAGGGGGCCGCAGATACGCAGTATTTT,CASSRIQGQGAADTQYF
TRBV19,-,-,TRBJ1-5,TGTGCCAGTAGTATCCTAGGGACGGAGCTGAATCAGCCCCAGCATTTT,CASSILGTELNQPQHF
TRBV18,-,-,TRBJ2-7,TGTGCCAGCTCACCACCCCCCGGGGCCTACGAGCAGTACTTC,CASSPPPGAYEQYF
TRBV19,-,-,TRBJ1-5,TGTGCCAGTAGTCCTCGTCATTATCAGCCCCAGCATTTT,CASSPRHYQPQHF